This entry concerns a single T cell receptor beta chain. No antigen is known for it. Donors were healthy HIV-negative adults without recent acute infections or vaccinations. This CDR3 region has 18 residues. CDR1 and CDR2 (germline): KGHSH, LQKENI. V lost 6 bases, J lost 2 bases, and 16 bases stayed unmatched. Roughly 33,000 T cell genomes, or roughly 200 ng DNA, went into the sorted-subset replicate PCRs. Clones were read by immunoSEQ multiplex PCR, and TCRdb kept only the in-frame ones, dropping some. The sample records millions of clones, more than 80% being singletons. These data originate in a study of shared clonotypes between healthy human individuals. Study-wide results and limits: Sharing across four donors was highest in naive CD4 (roughly 5%) and lowest in memory CD8 (0.4%). Rarefaction analysis demonstrated incomplete sorted-subset sequencing notwithstanding large depth.

The sequence was obtained from a man younger than 30 in good health. The rearrangement links TRBV18 to TRBJ2-7, with 10 bases aligning to TRBD2. The source material was naive CD4+ T cells sorted from blood. Subset described: CD45RA+ positively selected. The CDR3 DNA sequence: TGTGCCAGCTCTCCCCTTAGCGGGGGGAACGCAGTTCCCTACGAGCAGTACTTC. This sequence encodes CASSPLSGGNAVPYEQYF.